This T cell receptor (beta chain) derives from a study of PD-1 blockade in classical Hodgkin lymphoma. Described time point: cycle 4 day 1 (C4D1), after more than five weeks of nivolumab. All trial patients relapsed after autologous stem cell transplantation. From thawed PBMCs, CD4+ T cells were purified using magnetic negative selection. Progressive disease, partial response or complete response was each patient's best response. Using immunoSEQ multiplex PCR, the repertoire was profiled, and TCRdb retains in-frame clones only, with some absent. The sample carries some 15,000 clones, almost 90% recorded once. The CDR3 loop spans 13 amino acids. CDR1 and CDR2 (germline): GTSNPN, SVGIG (reference sequence). V shed 2 bases and J shed 7 bases, with 12 bases lying between them. This clone was found once. Its matching antigen is unknown. Findings of the study overall: Relapsed/refractory patients reportedly had lower baseline diversity than newly diagnosed patients.

This sample comprised CD4+ T cells from blood, obtained before the fourth cycle of nivolumab. V usage is TRBV30 and J usage is TRBJ1-5, with D possibly matching TRBD1 (5 bases). The clonotype comes from a human donor with classical Hodgkin lymphoma. The CDR3, as DNA: TGTGCCTGGAGTACGGGGGTTGGGCAGCCCCAGCATTTT. Protein: CAWSTGVGQPQHF.